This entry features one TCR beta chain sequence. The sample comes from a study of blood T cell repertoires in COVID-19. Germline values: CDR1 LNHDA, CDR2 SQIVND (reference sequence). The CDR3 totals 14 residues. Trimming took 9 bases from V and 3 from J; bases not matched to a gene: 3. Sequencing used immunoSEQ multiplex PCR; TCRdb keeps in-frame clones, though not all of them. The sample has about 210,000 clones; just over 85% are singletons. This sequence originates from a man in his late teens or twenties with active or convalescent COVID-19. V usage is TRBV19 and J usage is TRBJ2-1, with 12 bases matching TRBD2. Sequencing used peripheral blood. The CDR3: CASKTSGSYNEQFF. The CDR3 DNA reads TGTGCCAGCAAGACTAGCGGGAGCTACAATGAGCAGTTCTTC.